This is a list of T cell receptor beta chains from one sample in a study of blood T cell repertoires in COVID-19. Sequenced by immunoSEQ multiplex PCR; TCRdb stores in-frame clones only, minus some. The sample lists about 100,000 clones, 80% to 85% occurring once. Specimen: peripheral blood. These TCRs come from a man aged 65-85 years with acute or convalescent COVID-19. CDR3s include the opening cysteine and the closing phenylalanine or tryptophan. The D gene is left open where the match is weak. The size of a clone is reported for some rows only, either as once, few or many, or as a class for expanded clones.

J gene: TRBJ1-1; clone size: .; V gene: TRBV6-5; D gene: .; CDR3 DNA: TGTGCCAGCAGCTCCGAGGGTGAAGCTTTCTTT; CDR3 protein: CASSSEGEAFF
J gene: TRBJ1-1; clone size: .; V gene: TRBV29-1; D gene: TRBD1; CDR3 DNA: TGCAGCGCAGGGACACAGGGGTGGGACACTGAAGCTTTCTTT; CDR3 protein: CSAGTQGWDTEAFF
J gene: TRBJ2-3; clone size: .; V gene: TRBV7-8; D gene: TRBD2; CDR3 DNA: TGTGCCAGCAGCTTTTCTAGCGGGGGCACAGATACGCAGTATTTT; CDR3 protein: CASSFSSGGTDTQYF
J gene: TRBJ1-1; clone size: .; V gene: TRBV29-1; D gene: TRBD1; CDR3 DNA: TGCAGCGTTAACCCGGGACAGAGGTCCGCTGAAGCTTTCTTT; CDR3 protein: CSVNPGQRSAEAFF
J gene: TRBJ2-2; clone size: .; V gene: TRBV7-3; D gene: .; CDR3 DNA: TGTGCCAGCAGCCTCACCGGTGACATGGCCGCGAACACCGGGGAGCTGTTTTTT; CDR3 protein: CASSLTGDMAANTGELFF
J gene: TRBJ2-1; clone size: .; V gene: TRBV5-1; D gene: TRBD2; CDR3 DNA: TGCGCCAGCAGCTCCAGCGGGGGGATATACAATGAGCAGTTCTTC; CDR3 protein: CASSSSGGIYNEQFF
J gene: TRBJ2-3; clone size: .; V gene: TRBV27; D gene: .; CDR3 DNA: TGTGCCAGCAGTTTACAAGGGGTAACGCAGTATTTT; CDR3 protein: CASSLQGVTQYF
J gene: TRBJ2-3; clone size: .; V gene: TRBV11-1; D gene: .; CDR3 DNA: TGTGCCAGCTCACGACCGGGAGTAGCCAACACAGATACGCAGTATTTT; CDR3 protein: CASSRPGVANTDTQYF
J gene: TRBJ2-5; clone size: .; V gene: TRBV7-7; D gene: TRBD2; CDR3 DNA: TGTGCTAGCAGCCGGGGGGGAGACTTGTACCAAGAGACCCAGTACTTC; CDR3 protein: CASSRGGDLYQETQYF
J gene: TRBJ2-1; clone size: .; V gene: TRBV19; D gene: TRBD1; CDR3 DNA: TGTGCCAGTAGTATAGAGACAGGGATGACTGCTTTATCCTACAATGAGCAGTTCTTC; CDR3 protein: CASSIETGMTALSYNEQFF
J gene: TRBJ2-7; clone size: .; V gene: TRBV29-1; D gene: .; CDR3 DNA: TGCAGCGTTCGGACAGCCTACGAGCAGTACTTC; CDR3 protein: CSVRTAYEQYF
J gene: TRBJ1-1; clone size: .; V gene: TRBV29-1; D gene: .; CDR3 DNA: TGCAGCGTTATGCCCTCGGCCCAGGGGACTGAAGCTTTCTTT; CDR3 protein: CSVMPSAQGTEAFF
J gene: TRBJ1-1; clone size: .; V gene: TRBV29-1; D gene: .; CDR3 DNA: TGCAGCGTTCTTGCTCCTGGCGGGGGAGAAGCTTTCTTT; CDR3 protein: CSVLAPGGGEAFF
J gene: TRBJ1-4; clone size: once; V gene: TRBV9; D gene: TRBD1; CDR3 DNA: TGTGCCAGCAGCGTAGTAGGGGGCCGGGAAGAAAAACTGTTTTTT; CDR3 protein: CASSVVGGREEKLFF
J gene: TRBJ1-1; clone size: .; V gene: TRBV3-1/TRBV3-2; D gene: .; CDR3 DNA: TGTGCCAGCAGGGAGGGGGGGGCAACTGAAGCTTTCTTT; CDR3 protein: CASREGGATEAFF
J gene: TRBJ1-6; clone size: .; V gene: TRBV29-1; D gene: .; CDR3 DNA: TGCAGCGTCAACACTGGAGGGCCGGATTCACCCCTCCACTTT; CDR3 protein: CSVNTGGPDSPLHF
J gene: TRBJ1-5; clone size: .; V gene: TRBV14; D gene: .; CDR3 DNA: TGTGCCAGCAGCCAAGATCTTAGACAGCCCCAGCATTTT; CDR3 protein: CASSQDLRQPQHF
J gene: TRBJ2-3; clone size: .; V gene: TRBV3-1/TRBV3-2; D gene: TRBD1; CDR3 DNA: TGTGCCAGCAGCCAGGACAGGAGGTATAGCACAGATACGCAGTATTTT; CDR3 protein: CASSQDRRYSTDTQYF
J gene: TRBJ2-7; clone size: .; V gene: TRBV18; D gene: TRBD2; CDR3 DNA: TGTGCCAGCTCACCACCCCTAGCGGGGGGTTACGAGCAGTACTTC; CDR3 protein: CASSPPLAGGYEQYF
J gene: TRBJ1-2; clone size: .; V gene: TRBV5-1; D gene: .; CDR3 DNA: TGCGCCAGCAGCTTGGTAGCAAACTATGGCTACACCTTC; CDR3 protein: CASSLVANYGYTF
J gene: TRBJ1-3; clone size: few; V gene: TRBV9; D gene: TRBD1; CDR3 DNA: TGTGCCAGCAGCGCGACAGGGCCCGGAAACACCATATATTTT; CDR3 protein: CASSATGPGNTIYF
J gene: TRBJ1-2; clone size: once; V gene: TRBV3-1/TRBV3-2; D gene: TRBD1; CDR3 DNA: TGTGCCAGCAGCCCGGGACAGGGGGTGGGCTACACCTTC; CDR3 protein: CASSPGQGVGYTF
J gene: TRBJ2-1; clone size: .; V gene: TRBV9; D gene: .; CDR3 DNA: TGTGCCAGCAGCGCGGCTGCGGGACCCCGTCAGTTCTTC; CDR3 protein: CASSAAAGPRQFF
J gene: TRBJ1-1; clone size: few; V gene: TRBV29-1; D gene: .; CDR3 DNA: TGCAGCGTGCAGTACACTGAAGCTTTCTTT; CDR3 protein: CSVQYTEAFF
J gene: TRBJ2-5; clone size: .; V gene: TRBV13; D gene: .; CDR3 DNA: TGTGCCAGCAGCCGTCGGAGGGGCTCGTACCAAGAGACCCAGTACTTC; CDR3 protein: CASSRRRGSYQETQYF
J gene: TRBJ1-6; clone size: .; V gene: TRBV7-2; D gene: TRBD1; CDR3 DNA: TGTGCCAGCAGCTTTGCCGGGACAGGAGGATCACCCCTCCACTTT; CDR3 protein: CASSFAGTGGSPLHF
J gene: TRBJ1-5; clone size: .; V gene: TRBV12-3/TRBV12-4; D gene: .; CDR3 DNA: TGTGCCAGCAGCCTAGGAGGGCCCCAGCATTTT; CDR3 protein: CASSLGGPQHF
J gene: TRBJ2-7; clone size: .; V gene: TRBV19; D gene: .; CDR3 DNA: TGTGCCAGTAGTGGGGACAACTCCTACGAGCAGTACTTC; CDR3 protein: CASSGDNSYEQYF
J gene: TRBJ2-3; clone size: .; V gene: TRBV11-2; D gene: .; CDR3 DNA: TGTGCCAGCAGCTCGACCCGGGCAGATACGCAGTATTTT; CDR3 protein: CASSSTRADTQYF
J gene: TRBJ2-4; clone size: .; V gene: TRBV5-4; D gene: TRBD1; CDR3 DNA: TGTGCCAGCAGCTTGAGCGGACAGGGGGTAGTTTCGATAGCCAAAAACATTCAGTACTTC; CDR3 protein: CASSLSGQGVVSIAKNIQYF
J gene: TRBJ2-7; clone size: .; V gene: TRBV29-1; D gene: TRBD1; CDR3 DNA: TGCAGCGTGGAAGGGACAGGGACGGGCTACGAGCAGTACTTC; CDR3 protein: CSVEGTGTGYEQYF
J gene: TRBJ2-3; clone size: .; V gene: TRBV3-1/TRBV3-2; D gene: TRBD1; CDR3 DNA: TGTGCCAGCAGCTCCAGCGGCAATCAGGGGGTCGCAGATACGCAGTATTTT; CDR3 protein: CASSSSGNQGVADTQYF
J gene: TRBJ2-1; clone size: .; V gene: TRBV6-5; D gene: .; CDR3 DNA: TGTGCCAGCAGAGACAGTTCCTACAATGAGCAGTTCTTC; CDR3 protein: CASRDSSYNEQFF
J gene: TRBJ1-1; clone size: .; V gene: TRBV4-1; D gene: .; CDR3 DNA: TGCGCCAGCAGCCTGTTCGGGGAGAACACTGAAGCTTTCTTT; CDR3 protein: CASSLFGENTEAFF
J gene: TRBJ2-1; clone size: .; V gene: TRBV2; D gene: TRBD1; CDR3 DNA: TGTGCCAGCAGTGAGGCGACAGGGTTTGGTGAGCAGTTCTTC; CDR3 protein: CASSEATGFGEQFF
J gene: TRBJ1-1; clone size: .; V gene: TRBV7-9; D gene: .; CDR3 DNA: TGTGCCAGCAGTCGCACAGGGTCGACCACTGAAGCTTTCTTT; CDR3 protein: CASSRTGSTTEAFF
J gene: TRBJ2-7; clone size: .; V gene: TRBV7-9; D gene: .; CDR3 DNA: TGTGCCAGCACCGCAGGGCACGAGCAGTACTTC; CDR3 protein: CASTAGHEQYF
J gene: TRBJ2-3; clone size: once; V gene: TRBV5-1; D gene: .; CDR3 DNA: TGCGCCAGCAGCTTGGGGGCAGGGGACCCTACGCAGTATTTT; CDR3 protein: CASSLGAGDPTQYF
J gene: TRBJ1-6; clone size: .; V gene: TRBV11-2; D gene: .; CDR3 DNA: TGTGCCAGCAGCTTAGATCCCTTGAGGTCACCCCTCCACTTT; CDR3 protein: CASSLDPLRSPLHF
J gene: TRBJ1-6; clone size: .; V gene: TRBV9; D gene: TRBD1; CDR3 DNA: TGTGCCAGCAGCGTAGATGACAGGGAAAATTCACCCCTCCACTTT; CDR3 protein: CASSVDDRENSPLHF
J gene: TRBJ2-2; clone size: .; V gene: TRBV11-2; D gene: TRBD1; CDR3 DNA: TGTGCCAGCAGACCCGACAGGGGGCGGACCGGGGAGCTGTTTTTT; CDR3 protein: CASRPDRGRTGELFF
J gene: TRBJ2-7; clone size: .; V gene: TRBV27; D gene: .; CDR3 DNA: TGTGCCAGCAGTTTGCGGGGCTACGAGCAGTACTTC; CDR3 protein: CASSLRGYEQYF
J gene: TRBJ1-1; clone size: .; V gene: TRBV7-9; D gene: .; CDR3 DNA: TGTGCCAGCAGCTTAGTCGGGGGAGGCACTGAAGCTTTCTTT; CDR3 protein: CASSLVGGGTEAFF
J gene: TRBJ1-4; clone size: .; V gene: TRBV9; D gene: TRBD1; CDR3 DNA: TGTGCCAGCAGCGTAGGACAGGGTCTGGGTGAAAAACTGTTTTTT; CDR3 protein: CASSVGQGLGEKLFF
J gene: TRBJ2-1; clone size: once; V gene: TRBV7-3; D gene: TRBD1; CDR3 DNA: TGTGCCAGCAGCCCCGGACAGGGGCGCCCTGAGCAGTTCTTC; CDR3 protein: CASSPGQGRPEQFF
J gene: TRBJ2-4; clone size: .; V gene: TRBV19; D gene: TRBD2; CDR3 DNA: TGTGCCAGTAGTATCAGTGGCGGGGGGGCTGAAAACATTCAGTACTTC; CDR3 protein: CASSISGGGAENIQYF
J gene: TRBJ2-1; clone size: few; V gene: TRBV2; D gene: TRBD1; CDR3 DNA: TGTGCCAGCAGATTACAGGGGAGAGATGAGCAGTTCTTC; CDR3 protein: CASRLQGRDEQFF
J gene: TRBJ1-2; clone size: .; V gene: TRBV10-3; D gene: .; CDR3 DNA: TGTGCCATCAGTGAGTCCGATAGCCCTTCCTATGGCTACACCTTC; CDR3 protein: CAISESDSPSYGYTF
J gene: TRBJ2-3; clone size: .; V gene: TRBV6-1; D gene: TRBD2; CDR3 DNA: TGTGCCAGTCGGGAGGCCCACAGCACAGATACGCAGTATTTT; CDR3 protein: CASREAHSTDTQYF
J gene: TRBJ1-2; clone size: .; V gene: TRBV3-1/TRBV3-2; D gene: .; CDR3 DNA: TGTGCCAGCAGCCAAGAACAGTATGGCTACACCTTC; CDR3 protein: CASSQEQYGYTF
J gene: TRBJ2-2; clone size: .; V gene: TRBV6-4; D gene: .; CDR3 DNA: TGTGCCAGCAGTGACTCCGGAGGGGGGGCTCGAACCGGGGAGCTGTTTTTT; CDR3 protein: CASSDSGGGARTGELFF
J gene: TRBJ2-2; clone size: .; V gene: TRBV11-1; D gene: .; CDR3 DNA: TGTGCCAGCAGCTTAGGGTCGACATTTGAGGGGGAGCTGTTTTTT; CDR3 protein: CASSLGSTFEGELFF
J gene: TRBJ2-1; clone size: .; V gene: TRBV11-2; D gene: TRBD2; CDR3 DNA: TGTGCCAGCAGCTTCTCCCAGCGGGGGTTCAATGAGCAGTTCTTC; CDR3 protein: CASSFSQRGFNEQFF
J gene: TRBJ1-5; clone size: once; V gene: TRBV5-4; D gene: TRBD1; CDR3 DNA: TGTGCCAGCAGCATAACAGGGACAGGGAGAAATCAGCCCCAGCATTTT; CDR3 protein: CASSITGTGRNQPQHF